The 27 T cell receptor beta chains below were found in one sample sequenced in a study of blood T cell repertoires in COVID-19. Sequencing was performed with immunoSEQ multiplex PCR; in TCRdb, only in-frame clones are kept and a portion is missing. The sample lists around 40,000 clones, approximately 88% occurring once. Sample: peripheral blood. These TCRs come from a man aged 50 or older with active COVID-19.

The gene calls are TRBV6-5 and TRBJ1-6; 9 bases fit TRBD1. This CDR3 has 14 residues. Germline CDR1 reads MNHEY; CDR2 reads SVGAGI. V lost 6 bases and J lost 9; bases outside the gene matches: 6. CDR3 residues: CASRGQGGISPLHF. CDR3 in DNA: TGTGCCAGCAGGGGACAGGGAGGGATTTCACCCCTCCACTTT.

This chain joins TRBV28 and TRBJ2-3; D possibly corresponds to TRBD2 (6 bases). Germline CDR1 is MDHEN and CDR2 is SYDVKM. V shed 7 bases and J shed 2 bases, with 16 bases lying between them. CDR3 length: 15 amino acids. The CDR3 DNA follows: TGTGCCAGCACTCCATCCGGGACTGTCACAGATACGCAGTATTTT. Translating gives CASTPSGTVTDTQYF.

The CDR3 here is CASRAGTGETGELFF. DNA for the CDR3: TGTGCCAGCAGGGCCGGGACAGGGGAAACCGGGGAGCTGTTTTTT. The chain links TRBV6-5 to TRBJ2-2; 10 nucleotides align to TRBD1. J was trimmed by 5 bases and V by 6 bases; bases with no gene match: 6. The CDR3 consists of 15 residues. Per germline, CDR1 MNHEY and CDR2 SVGAGI.

This chain connects TRBV19 to TRBJ1-5; D is uncertain. CDR3 length: 13 amino acids. Germline V gene data show CDR1 as LNHDA and CDR2 as SQIVND (reference sequence). The V gene lost 7 bases and the J gene lost 5 bases, with 12 bases spanning the gap. The CDR3 DNA reads as TGTGCCAGTACCTTTGGTGCGTATCAGCCCCAGCATTTT. Encoded protein: CASTFGAYQPQHF.

This chain links TRBV19 with TRBJ1-2; perhaps TRBD1 as D (6 bases). The CDR3 runs 13 residues. Looked up from germline, CDR1 is LNHDA and CDR2 is SQIVND (reference sequence). V lost 8 bases and J 6 bases, leaving 16 bases between the germline ends. CDR3 nucleotide sequence: TGTGCCAGTCGACAGGTGCCCTTGGATGGCTACACCTTC. Translation: CASRQVPLDGYTF.

The chain combines TRBV6-2 or TRBV6-3 with TRBJ1-5; a weak D match, TRBD1 (5 bases). The CDR3 covers 14 residues. CDR1 and CDR2 from the germline V gene are MNHEY and SVGEGT. V was trimmed by 6 bases and J by 3 bases, leaving 12 bases between them. In nucleotides, the CDR3 is TGTGCCAGCAGCCCCGGGGGTTTCAATCAGCCCCAGCATTTT. This encodes CASSPGGFNQPQHF.

The chain joins TRBV4-1 to TRBJ2-5, with D possibly being TRBD1 (6 bases). In germline, CDR1 is MGHRA, CDR2 YSYEKL. V shed 0 bases and J shed 7 bases, with 24 bases lying between them. The CDR3 is 18 residues long. The CDR3 DNA is TGCGCCAGCAGCCAAGATCCCTCAACTCTGGACAGTTATGGGACCCAGTACTTC. It is translated as CASSQDPSTLDSYGTQYF.

The chain joins TRBV11-3 to TRBJ2-1, with D possibly matching TRBD2 (5 bases). Per the germline V gene, CDR1 is SGHNT and CDR2 is YENEEA. The V end was cut by 0 bases, the J end by 12 bases, with 12 bases between. The CDR3 sequence is 13 residues long. Here the CDR3 reads CASSLDRGLGQFF. The CDR3 nucleotides are TGTGCCAGCAGCTTAGATCGGGGTTTAGGGCAGTTCTTC.

This rearrangement joins TRBV19 to TRBJ2-1; TRBD2 might be the D (6 bases). The CDR3 consists of 16 residues. Trimming stripped 3 bases from V and 5 bases from J, with 17 bases between. Germline V CDR1 and CDR2: LNHDA, SQIVND (reference sequence). The CDR3 DNA is TGTGCCAGTAGTATTCTCAGACTAGGATCCCACAATGAGCAGTTCTTC. It encodes CASSILRLGSHNEQFF.

The chain uses TRBV6-6 and TRBJ2-5, with 9 bases matching TRBD1. CDR3 length equals 14 residues. J gave up 3 bases and V 6 bases, and 5 bases lay outside the gene matches. Germline V lookup: CDR1 MNHNY, CDR2 SVGAGI (reference sequence). The CDR3 reads CASRGQGGKETQYF. The CDR3 DNA sequence: TGTGCCAGCAGGGGACAGGGAGGTAAAGAGACCCAGTACTTC.

This chain joins TRBV11-3 and TRBJ2-1; 15 positions agree with TRBD2. This CDR3 has 16 residues. V was pared by 6 bases and J by 7 bases, with 7 bases of the junction left unmatched. The V gene's germline CDR1 is SGHNT and CDR2 YENEEA. CDR3: CASSRTSGGAGNEQFF. The CDR3 DNA reads as TGTGCCAGCAGTCGGACTAGCGGGGGGGCGGGTAATGAGCAGTTCTTC.

The chain employs TRBV7-3 and TRBJ2-3; unclear D gene. CDR1 is SGHTA and CDR2 is FQGTGA in the germline V gene. The CDR3 runs 15 residues. Trimming stripped 5 bases from V and 7 bases from J, with 19 bases between. CDR3 in amino acids: CASSLQYGTPNTQYF. The CDR3 DNA reads as TGTGCCAGCAGCCTTCAATACGGTACCCCGAATACGCAGTATTTT.

This sequence joins TRBV5-1 and TRBJ2-1; D is undetermined. Per germline, CDR1 SGHRS and CDR2 YFSETQ. This CDR3 comprises 14 residues. V gave up 2 bases and J gave up 6 bases, with 12 bases separating them. The CDR3 DNA is TGCGCCAGCAGCTTAAGCGAGTTGGGCAATGAGCAGTTCTTC. Translated: CASSLSELGNEQFF. Combining the CDR3 with reference TRBV5-1 and TRBJ2-1 gives the whole variable domain KAGVTQTPRYLIKTRGQQVTLSCSPISGHRSVSWYQQTPGQGLQFLFEYFSETQRNKGNFPGRFSGRQFSNSRSEMNVSTLELGDSALYLCASSLSELGNEQFFGPGTRLTVL.

The chain joins TRBV30 to TRBJ2-5; D not resolved. Germline V lookup: CDR1 GTSNPN, CDR2 SVGIG (reference sequence). This CDR3 contains 13 residues. V was shortened by 0 bases and J by 5 bases, with 10 bases between the two germline ends. CDR3 nucleotides: TGTGCCTGGAGTGTTAGCATGGTGGAGACCCAGTACTTC. Amino acids: CAWSVSMVETQYF.

The chain has TRBV7-8 and TRBJ1-1; maybe TRBD1 (5 bases). Trimming shortened V by 5 bases and J by 6 bases, and 13 bases separated the two germline ends. Germline V lookup: CDR1 SGHVS, CDR2 FQNEAQ. The CDR3 totals 13 residues. The CDR3 nucleotides are TGTGCCAGCAGCCCTACTCAGGGATCTGAAGCTTTCTTT. Its translation is CASSPTQGSEAFF.

The V and J genes are TRBV19 and TRBJ2-1; maybe TRBD2 (6 bases). V dropped 6 bases and J dropped 7 bases, with 19 bases sitting between them. The germline CDR1 and CDR2 sequences are LNHDA and SQIVND (reference sequence). CDR3 length equals 15 residues. In DNA, the CDR3 is TGTGCCAGTAGCACCTTCGGGGTAGCGGCAAATGAGCAGTTCTTC. Translation: CASSTFGVAANEQFF.

V usage is TRBV28 and J usage is TRBJ1-4; tentative D call: TRBD1 (5 bases). Germline V gene data show CDR1 as MDHEN and CDR2 as SYDVKM. V lost 9 bases, J lost 3 bases, and 11 bases lay in between. This CDR3 region has 13 residues. The CDR3 nucleotides are TGTGCCAGTGGGGTCAGGGCTAATGAAAAACTGTTTTTT. This translates into CASGVRANEKLFF.

The CDR3 DNA sequence: TGTGCCAGCAGCTTCAGGCGACAGCGGGAGAATACAGATACGCAGTATTTT. Amino acids: CASSFRRQRENTDTQYF. The genes are TRBV13 and TRBJ2-3; TRBD2 matches 8 bases. Germline V gives CDR1 PRHDT, CDR2 FYEKMQ (reference sequence). V trimming: 3 bases; J trimming: 3 bases; junction bases outside the gene matches: 11. This CDR3 contains 17 residues.

This chain links TRBV7-2 with TRBJ2-7; TRBD1 might be the D (6 bases). V was shortened by 4 bases and J by 6 bases, with 10 bases between the two germline ends. The CDR3 covers 12 residues. Germline-derived CDR1 and CDR2 are SGHTA and FQGNSA. The CDR3 bases are TGTGCCAGCAGCTCCCAGGGGCTCGAGCAGTACTTC. Translated: CASSSQGLEQYF.

Here the CDR3 DNA reads TGTGCCAGCAGCCAAGATTGCGGGTTAAGCTCCTACGAGCAGTACTTC. Its translation: CASSQDCGLSSYEQYF. J is TRBJ2-7 and V is TRBV3-1 (or the pseudogene TRBV3-2), with D perhaps matching TRBD2 (5 bases). Germline-derived CDR1 and CDR2 are LGHDT and YNNKEL (reference sequence). V was clipped by 0 bases and J by 0 bases, with 12 bases between them. The CDR3 runs to 16 residues.

The chain employs TRBV7-2 and TRBJ2-1; 10 bases line up with TRBD2. V gave up 5 bases and J gave up 7 bases; unmatched junction bases: 11. Germline values: CDR1 SGHTA, CDR2 FQGNSA. The CDR3 sequence is 16 residues long. CDR3 DNA: TGTGCCAGCAGCCTAACCACGGGACTAGCGACGAATGAGCAGTTCTTC. Protein sequence: CASSLTTGLATNEQFF. Full variable domain (missing parts from reference TRBV7-2 and TRBJ2-1): GAGVSQSPSNKVTEKGKDVELRCDPISGHTALYWYRQSLGQGLEFLIYFQGNSAPDKSGLPSDRFSAERTGGSVSTLTIQRTQQEDSAVYLCASSLTTGLATNEQFFGPGTRLTVL.

The chain is built from TRBV24-1 and TRBJ2-3, with 8 bases that match TRBD2. V lost 6 bases, J lost 5 bases, and 6 bases stayed unmatched. Germline-derived CDR1 and CDR2 are KGHDR and SFDVKD. The CDR3 consists of 14 residues. Here the CDR3 DNA reads TGTGCCACCAGTTTGGCGGGAGGTGGAGATACGCAGTATTTT. This translates into CATSLAGGGDTQYF.

V gene TRBV28 combines with J gene TRBJ2-7; 13 bases align to TRBD2. This CDR3 contains 16 residues. V was clipped by 8 bases and J by 7 bases; unmatched bases: 14. Germline CDR1 MDHEN, CDR2 SYDVKM. In DNA, the CDR3 is TGTGCCAGCGGTCCGGGACTAGCGGGACCCGTGCAAGAGCAGTACTTC. Amino acid sequence: CASGPGLAGPVQEQYF.

The chain links TRBV6-4 to TRBJ2-5; D is perhaps TRBD2 (6 bases). The germline V gene encodes CDR1 MRHNA and CDR2 SNTAGT. This CDR3 is built from 14 residues. The V end was cut by 6 bases, the J end by 2 bases, with 13 bases between. CDR3 in amino acids: CASSPSAGQETQYF. The CDR3 DNA reads TGTGCCAGCAGCCCTTCGGCGGGGCAAGAGACCCAGTACTTC.

This chain uses TRBV19 with TRBJ2-1; a weak D match, TRBD2 (6 bases). The CDR3 totals 13 residues. Deletions cut 8 bases from V and 1 base from J, with 9 bases between. Per germline, CDR1 LNHDA and CDR2 SQIVND (reference sequence). CDR3 loop: CASGDFSYNEQFF. The CDR3 region has the DNA TGTGCCAGTGGGGACTTTTCCTACAATGAGCAGTTCTTC.

The chain links TRBV14 to TRBJ2-4; no reliable D call. The germline CDR1 and CDR2 sequences are SGHDN and FVKESK. The CDR3 has 11 amino acids. Trimming stripped 3 bases from V and 7 bases from J, with 4 bases between. As DNA, the CDR3 is TGTGCCAGCAGCCACGGGAACATTCAGTACTTC. Amino acid sequence: CASSHGNIQYF.

The chain uses TRBV11-1 and TRBJ1-1; TRBD1 is a possible D gene (5 bases). Per the germline V gene, CDR1 is SGHAT and CDR2 is FQDESV (reference sequence). V shed 1 base and J shed 1 base, with 7 bases lying between them. The CDR3 is made up of 14 amino acids. CDR3 loop: CASSLGQGNTEAFF. The DNA of the CDR3 is TGTGCCAGCAGCTTAGGGCAGGGGAACACTGAAGCTTTCTTT.